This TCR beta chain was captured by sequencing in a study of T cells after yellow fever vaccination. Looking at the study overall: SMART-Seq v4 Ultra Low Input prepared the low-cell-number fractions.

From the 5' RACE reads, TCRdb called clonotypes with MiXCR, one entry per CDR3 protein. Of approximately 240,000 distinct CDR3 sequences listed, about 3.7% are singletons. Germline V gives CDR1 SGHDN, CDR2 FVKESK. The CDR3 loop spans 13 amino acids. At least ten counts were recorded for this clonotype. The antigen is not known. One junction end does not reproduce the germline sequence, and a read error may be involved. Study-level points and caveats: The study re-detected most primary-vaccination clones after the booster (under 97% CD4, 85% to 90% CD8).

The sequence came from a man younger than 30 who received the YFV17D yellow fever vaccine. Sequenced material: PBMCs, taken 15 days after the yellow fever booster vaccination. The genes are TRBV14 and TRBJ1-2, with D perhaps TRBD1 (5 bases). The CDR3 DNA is TGTGCCAGCAGCCCAAGGTGGGGGACCCGATTTGTCTTC. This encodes CASSPRWGTRFVF.